A single sample is the source of the 27 T cell receptor beta chains below, sequenced in a study of early T cells in non-severe SARS-CoV-2 infection. TCRdb analysed the 5' RACE reads with MiXCR anew, one entry per CDR3 protein. The sample records about 59,000 distinct CDR3 sequences, approximately 13% being singletons. The sample consisted of whole blood, taken at baseline. Receptors originate from an adult who was a healthcare worker with PCR-confirmed SARS-CoV-2 infection or an uninfected control (not recorded which).

This clonotype has just a few counts. The chain couples TRBV20-1 to TRBJ1-6; 7 bases agree with TRBD1. Looked up from germline, CDR1 is DFQATT and CDR2 is SNEGSKA (reference sequence). The junction had 11 bases not matched to a gene; V was cut back by 6 bases and J by 9 bases. The CDR3 contains 14 residues. The CDR3 nucleotides are TGCAGTGCATCGAGACAGGGAGGTAGTTCACCCCTCCACTTT. Translation gives CSASRQGGSSPLHF.

This clonotype was seen a few times. The chain combines TRBV4-3 with TRBJ1-2, with 10 bases identical to TRBD1. The germline gives CDR1 LGHNA, CDR2 YSLEER. The V segment lost 4 bases and the J segment 6 bases; nucleotides outside the gene matches: 8. CDR3 length: 15 amino acids. CDR3 sequence: CASSPGQGGLNGYTF. CDR3 nucleotides: TGCGCCAGCAGCCCCGGACAGGGGGGCCTCAATGGCTACACCTTC.

This clonotype was seen a few times. This chain links TRBV2 with TRBJ1-1; a weak D match, TRBD1 (6 bases). The CDR3 sequence is 17 residues long. Germline values: CDR1 SNHLY, CDR2 FYNNEI. Trimming pared 7 bases from V and 1 base from J, leaving 22 bases between. This CDR3 is CASTLLLVGQWNTEAFF. The CDR3 coding sequence is TGTGCCAGCACCCTACTCCTCGTGGGACAATGGAACACTGAAGCTTTCTTT.

This clonotype was counted a few times. DNA of the CDR3: TGTGCCAGCAACATAGCGGGGGTGTACAATGAGCAGTTCTTC. It yields the protein CASNIAGVYNEQFF. This rearrangement joins TRBV5-8 to TRBJ2-1; 9 bases match TRBD2. V lost 6 bases, J lost 4 bases, and 5 bases stayed unmatched. Germline V gives CDR1 SGHTS, CDR2 YDEGEE. This CDR3 has 14 residues.

The genes are TRBV7-2 and TRBJ2-3; D remains unclear. The CDR3 loop spans 14 amino acids. Trimming left V 1 base short and J 2 bases short, with 7 bases between. The germline CDR1 and CDR2 sequences are SGHTA and FQGNSA. The CDR3 loop reads CASSLDTYTDTQYF. The CDR3 DNA reads TGTGCCAGCAGCTTAGACACGTACACAGATACGCAGTATTTT.

This sequence joins TRBV5-6 and TRBJ2-7; D unresolved. The CDR3 is 13 residues long. Trimming shortened V by 7 bases and J by 3 bases, and 14 bases separated the two germline ends. Germline V gene data show CDR1 as SGHDT and CDR2 as YYEEEE. In nucleotides, the CDR3 is TGTGCCAGCTGTAAGTCCCTGGTCTACGAGCAGTACTTC. It encodes CASCKSLVYEQYF.

This clonotype was detected only a few times. The chain recombines TRBV28 with TRBJ1-1, with 7 bases aligning to TRBD1. The germline V gene has CDR1 MDHEN and CDR2 SYDVKM. This CDR3 comprises 15 residues. V dropped 4 bases and J dropped 1; count of bases not matched to a gene: 6. The CDR3 sequence: CASSSPGTENTEAFF. CDR3 bases: TGTGCCAGCAGTTCCCCCGGGACAGAGAACACTGAAGCTTTCTTT.

J is TRBJ2-3 and V is TRBV19; D is perhaps TRBD1 (6 bases). The V and J ends lost 5 bases and 2 bases respectively, with 14 bases between them. This CDR3 is 15 amino acids long. CDR1 is LNHDA, CDR2 SQIVND, per germline (reference sequence). The CDR3 region has the DNA TGTGCCAGTAGTTACCGGGACATATCCACAGATACGCAGTATTTT. Protein product: CASSYRDISTDTQYF. The full variable domain, completed using reference TRBV19 and TRBJ2-3, is DGGITQSPKYLFRKEGQNVTLSCEQNLNHDAMYWYRQDPGQGLRLIYYSQIVNDFQKGDIAEGYSVSREKKESFPLTVTSAQKNPTAFYLCASSYRDISTDTQYFGPGTRLTVL.

This clonotype has just a few counts. The CDR3 sequence is CASSIGTSYEQYF. The CDR3 DNA reads TGTGCCAGTAGTATAGGGACAAGCTACGAGCAGTACTTC. The gene calls are TRBV19 and TRBJ2-7, with D perhaps matching TRBD1 (5 bases). This CDR3 region has 13 residues. Trimming took 1 base from V and 3 from J, leaving 7 bases between them. CDR1 is LNHDA and CDR2 is SQIVND in the germline V gene (reference sequence). The full variable domain, completed using reference TRBV19 and TRBJ2-7, is DGGITQSPKYLFRKEGQNVTLSCEQNLNHDAMYWYRQDPGQGLRLIYYSQIVNDFQKGDIAEGYSVSREKKESFPLTVTSAQKNPTAFYLCASSIGTSYEQYFGPGTRLTVT.

The V call is TRBV27, the J call TRBJ2-3; no definite D call. The CDR3 has 14 amino acids. CDR1 is MNHEY and CDR2 is SMNVEV in the germline V gene (reference sequence). Between the trimmed V and J ends, which lost 3 bases and 4 bases, there was a span of 11 bases. The CDR3 DNA is TGTGCCAGCAGTTTTTATTTAGCCGCAGATACGCAGTATTTT. Encoded protein: CASSFYLAADTQYF.

This chain connects TRBV11-2 to TRBJ2-5; 7 positions agree with TRBD1. V trimming: 5 bases; J trimming: 5 bases; junction bases outside the gene matches: 11. CDR3 size: 15 residues. Germline V gene sequence: CDR1 SGHAT, CDR2 FQNNGV. The CDR3 bases are TGTGCCAGCAGCAGGGGGCAGCTTGGCGAGGAGACCCAGTACTTC. It codes for CASSRGQLGEETQYF.

Sample share makes this clonotype medium-sized. Compared with germline, one end of the junction differs, possibly owing to a read error. The V and J genes are TRBV20-1 and TRBJ1-2, with TRBD1 as a possible D gene (6 bases). The germline V gene encodes CDR1 DFQATT and CDR2 SNEGSKA (reference sequence). The CDR3 has 12 residues. CDR3 coding DNA: TGCAGTGCTGGAGACCTTACAGGGGGCTACACCTTC. It translates to CSAGDLTGGYTF.

With regard to this clonotype: A much larger clone differs by one base, so this may be a read error. CDR3 loop: CASSLDRDTDTQYF. In DNA form, the CDR3 reads TGTGCCAGCAGCTTGGACAGGGACACAGATACGCAGTATTTT. This rearrangement joins TRBV5-4 to TRBJ2-3; D possibly corresponds to TRBD1 (6 bases). The CDR3 has 14 residues. V lost 0 bases, J lost 2 bases, and 7 bases lay in between. The V gene's germline CDR1 is SGHNT and CDR2 YYREEE (reference sequence).

This chain connects TRBV27 to TRBJ1-2, with a weak D call TRBD1 (5 bases). Per the germline V gene, CDR1 is MNHEY and CDR2 is SMNVEV (reference sequence). Between the trimmed V and J ends, which lost 6 bases and 0 bases, there was a span of 14 bases. CDR3 length equals 15 residues. As DNA, the CDR3 is TGTGCCAGCAGGTCCGACAGACTAGCTAACTATGGCTACACCTTC. It yields the protein CASRSDRLANYGYTF.

The chain has TRBV27 and TRBJ2-2; TRBD1 matches at 11 bases. CDR3 length: 17 amino acids. Germline CDR1 reads MNHEY; CDR2 reads SMNVEV (reference sequence). V trimming: 5 bases; J trimming: 5 bases; junction bases outside the gene matches: 10. The DNA for the CDR3 is TGTGCCAGCAGTCTTTCCGCCGGGACAGGGGGAACCGGGGAGCTGTTTTTT. This codes for CASSLSAGTGGTGELFF.

CDR3 nucleotides: TGTGCCAGCAGTTATCTCGGGACTAGCGGTCCCACAGATACGCAGTATTTT. Translated, it gives CASSYLGTSGPTDTQYF. This chain connects TRBV6-5 to TRBJ2-3; 11 positions agree with TRBD2. Per germline, CDR1 MNHEY and CDR2 SVGAGI. The CDR3 is 17 amino acids. V lost 3 bases to trimming and J lost 2 bases; unmatched junction nucleotides: 7.

In its sample, this clonotype was seen a few times. The chain uses TRBV27 and TRBJ1-1; the D is unclear. The CDR3 is 13 residues long. Trimming removed 3 bases at V and 2 bases at J, with 7 bases between. CDR1 and CDR2 (germline): MNHEY, SMNVEV (reference sequence). The CDR3 DNA is TGTGCCAGCAGTTTGATGACAAACACTGAAGCTTTCTTT. It encodes CASSLMTNTEAFF.

The sample holds a few counts of this clonotype. This chain uses TRBV5-5 with TRBJ2-5, with D perhaps TRBD1 (5 bases). Trimming cost V 1 base and J 9 bases, with 19 bases left between them. CDR3 length: 15 residues. Germline loops: CDR1 SGHKS, CDR2 YYEKEE (reference sequence). CDR3 DNA sequence: TGTGCCAGCAGCTTGCAGGGAACGGGCCAAGTGTCCCAGTACTTC. Protein sequence: CASSLQGTGQVSQYF.

The chain couples TRBV5-1 to TRBJ2-5; D gene ambiguous. The CDR3 is made up of 15 amino acids. The V gene's germline CDR1 is SGHRS and CDR2 YFSETQ. The V end lost 0 bases, the J end lost 1 base, and 10 bases lay between the germline ends. In DNA, the CDR3 is TGCGCCAGCAGCTTGGTACGGTCCCCCCAAGAGACCCAGTACTTC. This encodes CASSLVRSPQETQYF.

This clonotype was detected many times. The chain employs TRBV12-3 or TRBV12-4 and TRBJ2-4, with D unclear. V lost 6 bases and J lost 0, with 3 bases in between. The CDR3 is 12 amino acids. This CDR3 reads CASSTAKNIQYF. The CDR3 nucleotides read TGTGCCAGCAGCACAGCCAAAAACATTCAGTACTTC.

The count of this clonotype is one. The CDR3 spells CAGGGSGNTIYF. In nucleotides, the CDR3 is TGTGCCGGGGGGGGATCTGGAAACACCATATATTTT. The V call is TRBV6-6, the J call TRBJ1-3; perhaps TRBD1 as D (5 bases). V was trimmed by 11 bases and J by 1 base, leaving 9 bases between them. CDR3 length equals 12 residues. Germline assignment: CDR1 MNHNY and CDR2 SVGAGI (reference sequence).

This clonotype occurred a few times. The rearrangement links TRBV18 to TRBJ2-7; tentatively, D is TRBD1 (5 bases). Germline V lookup: CDR1 KGHSH, CDR2 LQKENI. V was cut by 2 bases and J by 0 bases, with 11 bases left in between. This CDR3 has 15 amino acids. CDR3 bases: TGTGCCAGCTCACCAAGGTCACAGGCCTCCTACGAGCAGTACTTC. This codes for CASSPRSQASYEQYF. Variable domain in full (rest from reference TRBV18 and TRBJ2-7): NAGVMQNPRHLVRRRGQEARLRCSPMKGHSHVYWYRQLPEEGLKFMVYLQKENIIDESGMPKERFSAEFPKEGPSILRIQQVVRGDSAAYFCASSPRSQASYEQYFGPGTRLTVT.

At least ten counts were recorded for this clonotype. The chain joins TRBV20-1 to TRBJ2-7, with D unresolved. V lost 0 bases to trimming and J lost 2 bases, with 14 bases between them. CDR1 and CDR2 (germline): DFQATT, SNEGSKA (reference sequence). The CDR3 has 15 amino acids. CDR3 sequence: CSARDRVGPPYEQYF. CDR3 DNA: TGCAGTGCTAGAGATCGGGTGGGCCCCCCCTACGAGCAGTACTTC.

This clonotype was recorded many times. The chain has TRBV12-3 or TRBV12-4 and TRBJ2-2, with D perhaps assigned TRBD1 or TRBD2 (5 bases each). The CDR3 is made up of 17 amino acids. V lost 1 base and J lost 4, with 16 bases in between. CDR3 bases: TGTGCCAGCAGTTTAGACTCCGGCAGGGCGGGCACCGGGGAGCTGTTTTTT. Translation gives CASSLDSGRAGTGELFF.

The genes are TRBV5-8 and TRBJ1-2; 9 bases line up with TRBD1. Unmatched junction bases numbered 9, after V lost 3 bases and J lost 9 bases. From germline, CDR1 is SGHTS and CDR2 YDEGEE. The CDR3 is 14 residues long. The CDR3 sequence: CASSSSGTGRRYTF. For the CDR3, the DNA is TGTGCCAGCAGCTCCTCTGGGACAGGGCGTCGCTACACCTTC.

This clonotype has more than one count but fewer than ten. The rearrangement joins TRBV29-1 to TRBJ2-2; D call uncertain. Trimming left V 7 bases short and J 1 base short, with 7 bases between. Germline CDR1 SQVTM, CDR2 ANQGSEA. This CDR3 region has 12 residues. CDR3 in amino acids: CSARWNTGELFF. As DNA, the CDR3 is TGCAGCGCACGATGGAACACCGGGGAGCTGTTTTTT.

Only a few counts were recorded for this clonotype. The rearrangement uses TRBV5-1 and TRBJ2-7; no definite D call. Trimming took off 7 bases at V and 0 bases at J, with 20 bases between the two ends. The CDR3 spans 16 residues. Per germline, CDR1 SGHRS and CDR2 YFSETQ. CDR3 nucleotide sequence: TGCGCCAGCCGCCTCCTTTCAGGAACTATCTCCTACGAGCAGTACTTC. Translation: CASRLLSGTISYEQYF.